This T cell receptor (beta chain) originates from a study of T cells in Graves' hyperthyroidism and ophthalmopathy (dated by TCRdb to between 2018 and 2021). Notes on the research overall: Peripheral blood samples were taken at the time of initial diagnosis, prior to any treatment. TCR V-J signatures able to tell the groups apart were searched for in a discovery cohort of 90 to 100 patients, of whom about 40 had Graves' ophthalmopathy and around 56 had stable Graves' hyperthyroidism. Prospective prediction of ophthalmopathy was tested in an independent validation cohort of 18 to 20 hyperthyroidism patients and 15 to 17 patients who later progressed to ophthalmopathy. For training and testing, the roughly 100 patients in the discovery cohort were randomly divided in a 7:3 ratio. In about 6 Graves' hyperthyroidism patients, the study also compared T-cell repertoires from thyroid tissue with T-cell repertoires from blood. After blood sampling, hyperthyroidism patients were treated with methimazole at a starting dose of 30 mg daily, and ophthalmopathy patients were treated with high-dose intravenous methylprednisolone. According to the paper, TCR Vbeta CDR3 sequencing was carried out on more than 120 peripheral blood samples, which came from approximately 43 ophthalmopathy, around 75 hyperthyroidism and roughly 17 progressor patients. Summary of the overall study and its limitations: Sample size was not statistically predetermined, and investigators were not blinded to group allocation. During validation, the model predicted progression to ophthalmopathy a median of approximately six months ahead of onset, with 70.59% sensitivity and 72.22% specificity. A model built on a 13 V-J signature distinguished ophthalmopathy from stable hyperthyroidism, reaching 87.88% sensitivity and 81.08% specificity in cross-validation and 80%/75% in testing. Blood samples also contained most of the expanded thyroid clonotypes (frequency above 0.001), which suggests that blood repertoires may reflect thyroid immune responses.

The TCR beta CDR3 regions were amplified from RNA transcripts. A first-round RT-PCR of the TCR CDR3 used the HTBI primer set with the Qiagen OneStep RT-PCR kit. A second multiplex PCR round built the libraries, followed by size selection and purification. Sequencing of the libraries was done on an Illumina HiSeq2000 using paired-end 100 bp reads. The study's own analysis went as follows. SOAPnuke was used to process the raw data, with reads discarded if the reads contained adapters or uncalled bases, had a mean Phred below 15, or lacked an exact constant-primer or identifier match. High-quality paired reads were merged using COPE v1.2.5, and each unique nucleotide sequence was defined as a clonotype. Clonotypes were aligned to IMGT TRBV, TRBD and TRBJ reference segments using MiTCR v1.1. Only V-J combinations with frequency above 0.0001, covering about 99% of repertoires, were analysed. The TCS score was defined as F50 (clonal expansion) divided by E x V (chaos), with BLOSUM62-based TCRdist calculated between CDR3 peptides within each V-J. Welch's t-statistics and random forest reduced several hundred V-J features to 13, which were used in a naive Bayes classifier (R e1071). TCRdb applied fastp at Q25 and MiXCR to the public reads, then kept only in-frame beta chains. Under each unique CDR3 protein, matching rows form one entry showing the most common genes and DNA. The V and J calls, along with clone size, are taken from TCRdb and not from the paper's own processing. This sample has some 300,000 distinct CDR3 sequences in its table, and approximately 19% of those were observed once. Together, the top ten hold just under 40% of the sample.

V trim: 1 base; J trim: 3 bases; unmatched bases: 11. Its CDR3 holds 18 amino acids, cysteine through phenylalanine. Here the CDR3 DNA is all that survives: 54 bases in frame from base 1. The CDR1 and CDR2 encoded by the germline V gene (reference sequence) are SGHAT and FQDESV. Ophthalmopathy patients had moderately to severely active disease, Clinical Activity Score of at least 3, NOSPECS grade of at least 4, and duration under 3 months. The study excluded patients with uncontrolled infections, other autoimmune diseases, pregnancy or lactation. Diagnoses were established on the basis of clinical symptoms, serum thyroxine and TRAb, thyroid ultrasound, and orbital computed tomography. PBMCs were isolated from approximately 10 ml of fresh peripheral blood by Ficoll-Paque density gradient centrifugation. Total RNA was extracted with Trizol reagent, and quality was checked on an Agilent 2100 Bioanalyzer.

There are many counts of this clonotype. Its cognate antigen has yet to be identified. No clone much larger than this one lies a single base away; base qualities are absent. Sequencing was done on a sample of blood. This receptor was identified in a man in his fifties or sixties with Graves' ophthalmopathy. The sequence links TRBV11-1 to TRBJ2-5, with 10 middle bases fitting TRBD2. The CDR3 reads CASSLVLAGASGKETQYF. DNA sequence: TGTGCCAGCAGCTTAGTTCTAGCGGGAGCTTCGGGAAAAGAGACCCAGTACTTC.